This is a list of T cell receptor beta chains from one sample in a study of T-cell memory formation after mild COVID-19. In TCRdb, the 5' RACE reads were re-called with MiXCR into one record per CDR3 protein. The sample gives roughly 300,000 distinct CDR3 sequences, around 8% of which show up once; about 20% is in the top ten. The sample consisted of PBMCs or a T cell subset sorted from them (not recorded which). Every receptor here comes from a man aged 18-30 years who had mild COVID-19 (a few samples of this study predate the infection). Cell type and time point are not known. Each CDR3 is given with its conserved first and last residue. The D gene is left open where the match is weak. Size tells how often a clone was seen (once, few, many) or the class of an expanded clone, and some rows leave it out.

>TRBV7-3|TRBJ1-1|NA|NA
CASSLQEGYTEAFF
TGTGCCAGCAGCTTGCAGGAAGGTTATACTGAAGCTTTCTTT
>TRBV11-2|TRBJ2-3|NA|TRBD1
CASTRDRAVDTQYF
TGTGCCAGCACCCGGGACAGGGCCGTAGATACGCAGTATTTT
>TRBV20-1|TRBJ2-5|many|TRBD2
CSASSGGEYEETQYF
TGCAGTGCTAGCAGTGGGGGGGAGTATGAGGAGACCCAGTACTTC
>TRBV20-1|TRBJ1-1|few|NA
CSARVGGKAFF
TGCAGTGCTAGAGTAGGAGGTAAAGCTTTCTTT
>TRBV11-2|TRBJ1-1|few|NA
CASSLDSYTEAFF
TGTGCCAGCAGCTTGGACAGCTACACTGAAGCTTTCTTT
>TRBV9|TRBJ2-4|many|TRBD1
CASSLGDRGFNIQYF
TGTGCCAGCAGCCTCGGGGACAGGGGGTTTAACATTCAGTACTTC
>TRBV6-2/TRBV6-3|TRBJ2-1|NA|TRBD2
CASSYSPPGGIYNEQFF
TGTGCCAGCAGTTACTCCCCCCCCGGGGGGATCTACAATGAGCAGTTCTTC
>TRBV5-1|TRBJ2-1|few|NA
CASRQEGINEQFF
TGCGCCAGCAGACAGGAAGGGATAAATGAGCAGTTCTTC
>TRBV7-9|TRBJ2-7|NA|TRBD1
CASSSRGPDRPYEQYF
TGTGCCAGCAGCTCTAGGGGGCCCGACAGGCCCTACGAGCAGTACTTC
>TRBV27|TRBJ1-2|few|NA
CASSPVGSNYGYTF
TGTGCCAGCAGCCCCGTTGGTTCGAACTATGGCTACACCTTC
>TRBV6-5|TRBJ2-7|many|TRBD1
CASSLVTGEHEQYF
TGTGCCAGCAGCCTTGTCACAGGGGAGCACGAGCAGTACTTC
>TRBV4-1|TRBJ2-1|NA|NA
CASSQGGADEQFF
TGCGCCAGCAGCCAAGGGGGGGCAGATGAGCAGTTCTTC
>TRBV5-4|TRBJ2-3|NA|TRBD2
CASSEGLAGRMPDTQYF
TGTGCCAGCAGCGAGGGACTAGCGGGGAGAATGCCAGATACGCAGTATTTT
>TRBV9|TRBJ2-3|NA|NA
CASSVGATTSTDTQYF
TGTGCCAGCAGCGTAGGAGCCACCACTAGCACAGATACGCAGTATTTT
>TRBV10-2|TRBJ1-2|NA|NA
CASSESFRAGLNYGYTF
TGCGCCAGCAGTGAGAGCTTTCGGGCAGGTCTTAACTATGGCTACACCTTC
>TRBV5-1|TRBJ2-1|many|NA
CASSLEGRFEQFF
TGCGCCAGCAGCTTGGAGGGCAGATTTGAGCAGTTCTTC
>TRBV5-1|TRBJ2-3|NA|TRBD1
CASSLRDSRGDTQYF
TGCGCCAGCAGCCTCCGGGACAGCCGTGGGGATACGCAGTATTTT
>TRBV15|TRBJ1-6|few|NA
CATSSLSSPLHF
TGTGCCACCAGCAGTTTGAGTTCACCCCTCCACTTT
>TRBV7-2|TRBJ1-5|NA|TRBD1
CASSFGGAGGQPQHF
TGTGCCAGCAGCTTCGGGGGGGCAGGGGGTCAGCCCCAGCATTTT
>TRBV9|TRBJ2-5|many|NA
CASSVGTGGLQETQYF
TGTGCCAGCAGCGTAGGTACCGGGGGTCTCCAAGAGACCCAGTACTTC
>TRBV20-1|TRBJ2-3|few|NA
CSAPGSGRTLTPQYF
TGCAGTGCTCCCGGTTCGGGGCGGACGTTAACGCCGCAGTATTTT
>TRBV19|TRBJ2-1|NA|TRBD1
CASSMGDRYNEQFF
TGTGCCAGTAGTATGGGGGACAGGTACAATGAGCAGTTCTTC
>TRBV6-5|TRBJ2-5|few|NA
CASSLAGEQETQYF
TGTGCCAGCAGCCTTGCAGGGGAGCAAGAGACCCAGTACTTC
>TRBV14|TRBJ2-2|NA|TRBD1
CASSRGTGRTGELFF
TGTGCCAGCAGCCGGGGGACAGGACGGACCGGGGAGCTGTTTTTT
>TRBV27|TRBJ2-1|few|TRBD2
CASSLSEAGARNEQFF
TGTGCCAGCAGTTTATCGGAAGCGGGGGCAAGGAATGAGCAGTTCTTC
>TRBV20-1|TRBJ2-7|few|NA
CSARLRVGEQYF
TGCAGTGCTAGGTTGCGGGTGGGGGAGCAGTACTTC
>TRBV4-3|TRBJ1-2|few|NA
CASSRQQIYGIGYTF
TGCGCCAGCAGCCGGCAACAGATATATGGTATCGGCTACACCTTC
>TRBV20-1|TRBJ2-5|few|NA
CSARDSQIYGTQYF
TGCAGTGCTAGAGATTCGCAGATCTACGGGACCCAGTACTTC
>TRBV7-2|TRBJ2-1|few|TRBD2
CASSLVALAGGYNEQFF
TGTGCCAGCAGCTTAGTGGCGCTAGCGGGGGGTTACAATGAGCAGTTCTTC
>TRBV3-1|TRBJ2-5|NA|TRBD2
CASSQQLAQTQYF
TGTGCCAGCAGCCAACAACTAGCGCAGACCCAGTACTTC
>TRBV30|TRBJ2-5|many|NA
CAWGGDRAETQYF
TGTGCCTGGGGAGGGGATCGTGCAGAGACCCAGTACTTC
>TRBV20-1|TRBJ2-7|NA|TRBD1
CSGGQGNSYEQYF
TGCAGTGGGGGACAGGGTAATTCCTACGAGCAGTACTTC
>TRBV4-3|TRBJ1-5|many|NA
CASSQEGGERPQHF
TGCGCCAGCAGCCAAGAGGGAGGGGAGAGGCCCCAGCATTTT
>TRBV12-3/TRBV12-4|TRBJ2-5|few|NA
CASRFTGKETQYF
TGTGCCAGCAGATTCACAGGGAAAGAGACCCAGTACTTC
>TRBV5-6|TRBJ2-2|many|NA
CASSSYRLANTGELFF
TGTGCCAGCAGCTCCTACAGGCTCGCGAACACCGGGGAGCTGTTTTTT
>TRBV20-1|TRBJ1-2|few|NA
CSATGGGQGVVGYTF
TGCAGTGCTACTGGGGGAGGTCAGGGTGTTGTTGGCTACACCTTC
>TRBV25-1|TRBJ1-2|few|NA
CASSGAGVGYTF
TGTGCCAGCAGTGGTGCCGGGGTAGGCTACACCTTC
>TRBV6-1|TRBJ2-4|few|NA
CASSEVAGSTKNIQYF
TGTGCCAGCAGTGAAGTGGCAGGGAGCACCAAAAACATTCAGTACTTC
>TRBV5-1|TRBJ1-2|NA|TRBD1
CASSLGDSSSGYTF
TGCGCCAGCAGCTTGGGGGACAGTTCATCTGGCTACACCTTC
>TRBV15|TRBJ2-5|NA|NA
CATSSRRGQETQYF
TGTGCCACCAGCAGTCGTAGGGGCCAAGAGACCCAGTACTTC
>TRBV18|TRBJ2-7|few|NA
CASSRAGTLYEQYF
TGTGCCAGCTCACGCGCCGGGACACTCTACGAGCAGTACTTC
>TRBV27|TRBJ1-5|once|NA
CASSLSDSSNQPQHF
TGTGCCAGCAGTTTATCGGACAGTAGCAATCAGCCCCAGCATTTT
>TRBV25-1|TRBJ2-7|few|TRBD2
CASRGGGSYEQYF
TGTGCCAGCAGGGGGGGGGGCTCCTACGAGCAGTACTTC
>TRBV7-2|TRBJ1-2|few|NA
CASSRPTTAGANYGYTF
TGTGCCAGCAGCCGACCAACCACGGCAGGGGCTAACTATGGCTACACCTTC
>TRBV6-2/TRBV6-3|TRBJ1-2|NA|NA
CASSYSKRDYGYTF
TGTGCCAGCAGTTACTCGAAAAGGGATTATGGCTACACCTTC
>TRBV10-3|TRBJ1-1|few|NA
CAIRDTFTEAFF
TGTGCCATCAGGGACACGTTCACTGAAGCTTTCTTT
>TRBV12-3/TRBV12-4|TRBJ2-3|few|NA
CASSLRTPGADTQYF
TGTGCCAGCAGTTTGAGGACCCCTGGGGCAGATACGCAGTATTTT
>TRBV27|TRBJ2-5|NA|NA
CTSSLRDRGGTQYF
TGCACCAGCAGCCTCCGGGACCGAGGGGGGACCCAGTACTTC
>TRBV7-9|TRBJ2-3|few|NA
CASSPYFPSTDTQYF
TGTGCCAGCAGCCCCTACTTCCCCTCCACAGATACGCAGTATTTT
>TRBV5-1|TRBJ2-5|NA|NA
CASSLTPGQETQYF
TGCGCCAGCAGCTTGACTCCGGGACAAGAGACCCAGTACTTC
>TRBV3-1|TRBJ1-2|NA|NA
CASSQDKGYSGYTF
TGTGCCAGCAGCCAAGATAAGGGGTATTCTGGCTACACCTTC
>TRBV20-1|TRBJ2-7|NA|TRBD2
CSASPGRSSYEQYF
TGCAGTGCTTCTCCCGGGAGGAGCTCCTACGAGCAGTACTTC
>TRBV5-1|TRBJ2-7|NA|TRBD2
CASSPGLAGGVGWAYEQYF
TGCGCCAGCAGCCCGGGACTAGCGGGGGGAGTCGGCTGGGCCTACGAGCAGTACTTC
>TRBV7-9|TRBJ2-1|many|NA
CASSSQDNEQFF
TGTGCCAGCAGCTCCCAGGACAATGAGCAGTTCTTC
>TRBV4-3|TRBJ1-3|many|NA
CASSQGLAPGNTIYF
TGCGCCAGCAGCCAAGGGCTTGCCCCCGGAAACACCATATATTTT
>TRBV4-2|TRBJ1-6|few|NA
CASSSTPGHSNSPLHF
TGTGCCAGCAGTTCGACCCCGGGACACTCTAATTCACCCCTCCACTTT
>TRBV7-8|TRBJ1-5|few|NA
CASSFAELQPQHF
TGTGCCAGCAGCTTTGCAGAGCTTCAGCCCCAGCATTTT
>TRBV6-6|TRBJ2-3|few|TRBD1
CASSRQGGPGVTQYF
TGTGCCAGCAGCCGACAGGGCGGCCCCGGGGTTACGCAGTATTTT
>TRBV30|TRBJ2-7|few|NA
CAWSVEAGGDEQYF
TGTGCCTGGAGTGTAGAAGCGGGCGGCGACGAGCAGTACTTC
>TRBV7-8|TRBJ2-4|few|NA
CASSFVENIQYF
TGTGCCAGCAGCTTTGTAGAAAACATTCAGTACTTC